Each of the 7 T cell receptor beta chains below was sequenced from the same sample in a study of human T cells and chemical hapten exposure. In TCRdb, the RACE reads were re-called with MiXCR into one record per CDR3 protein. The table has roughly 100,000 distinct CDR3 sequences, around 9.6% seen once; the top ten hold around 4%. As for time point: pre-sensitization, week 0. Treatment denoted: therapeutic diphenylcyclopropenone sensitization with weekly scalp DPC. The sequencing used whole blood, collected in connection with sensitization to the hapten diphenylcyclopropenone (DPC). Every receptor here comes from a woman in her thirties or forties with alopecia areata. Some clones in this sample may be carry-over from other donors' samples.

This clonotype was observed many times. The junction differs from germline at one of its ends, possibly a read error. The genes are TRBV12-3 or TRBV12-4 and TRBJ1-4; D remains ambiguous. This CDR3 region has 12 residues. The CDR3 coding sequence is TGTGGCAGCAACCCGGTCGGCGAAAAACTGTTTTTT. This codes for CGSNPVGEKLFF.

The sample holds many counts of this clonotype. The chain uses TRBV4-2 and TRBJ1-3, with D hard to call. V lost 0 bases and J 0 bases, leaving 12 bases between the germline ends. CDR1 is LGHNA and CDR2 is YNFKEQ in the germline V gene. The CDR3 is made up of 17 amino acids. CDR3 sequence: CASSQEGPASSGNTIYF. The CDR3 DNA follows: TGTGCCAGCAGCCAAGAGGGTCCGGCCAGCTCTGGAAACACCATATATTTT.

The V and J genes are TRBV29-1 and TRBJ2-1, with TRBD1 matching 8 bases. Germline values: CDR1 SQVTM, CDR2 ANQGSEA. Trimming cost V 8 bases and J 9 bases; bases outside gene matches: 6. This CDR3 region has 11 residues. Here the CDR3 reads CSSDRGGEQFF. The CDR3 bases are TGCAGCAGTGACAGGGGAGGTGAGCAGTTCTTC.

This clonotype was seen more than once but under ten times. The V gene is TRBV10-3, the J gene TRBJ2-3, with a tentative D call TRBD1 (5 bases). The CDR3 totals 14 residues. The germline V gene has CDR1 ENHRY and CDR2 SYGVKD. Trimming took 0 bases from V and 4 from J, leaving 8 bases between them. The CDR3 sequence: CAISESVQADTQYF. The CDR3 bases are TGTGCCATCAGTGAGTCGGTACAGGCAGATACGCAGTATTTT.

The genes are TRBV5-1 and TRBJ2-1; TRBD1 agrees at 7 bases. CDR1 is SGHRS and CDR2 is YFSETQ in the germline V gene. This CDR3 region has 15 residues. The V segment lost 2 bases and the J segment 2 bases; nucleotides outside the gene matches: 4. The CDR3 reads CASSLETGPYNEQFF. In DNA form, the CDR3 reads TGCGCCAGCAGCTTAGAGACAGGGCCCTACAATGAGCAGTTCTTC.

This clonotype was seen at least ten times. The J gene is TRBJ2-2, the V gene TRBV6-2 or TRBV6-3; TRBD2 agrees at 7 bases. The germline V gene encodes CDR1 MNHEY and CDR2 SVGEGT. The CDR3 consists of 15 residues. Trimming at V came to 4 bases and at J to 3 bases, leaving 5 bases not matched to a gene. The CDR3 spells CASSLSGAHTGELFF. CDR3 in DNA: TGTGCCAGCAGTTTGAGCGGGGCTCACACCGGGGAGCTGTTTTTT.

A remark on this clonotype: This could be a read error, since a much larger clone is one nucleotide away. The chain couples TRBV12-3 or TRBV12-4 to TRBJ1-1, with TRBD1 as a possible D gene (5 bases). Trimming left V 5 bases short and J 1 base short, with 11 bases between. This CDR3 is 14 amino acids long. CDR3 nucleotides: TGTGCCAGCAGTAGGGGCCAGGAGAACACTGAAGCTTTCTTT. The encoded protein is CASSRGQENTEAFF.